These 19 T cell receptor beta chains came from one sample sequenced in a study of vaccination and CD4 T cells after COVID-19. Treatment defined: 10-day PBMC culture with coronavirus spike peptide pools or control peptides (ViraFEST assay). The Oncomine TCR Beta short-read assay sequenced DNA from cultured CD4+ T cells. MiXCR, applied by TCRdb to the PCR reads, yields one record per CDR3 protein. Altogether approximately 12,000 distinct CDR3 sequences are present, 30% being singletons, with the ten largest covering 20% to 25%. The antigens these receptors bind are not known. The sample comprised cultured CD4+ T cells from blood. The receptors shown here come from a human donor with COVID-19.

This clonotype turned up a few times. CDR3 in amino acids: CASSLQGLGYTF. The DNA for the CDR3 is TGTGCCAGCAGCTTACAGGGACTTGGCTACACCTTC. The V call is TRBV11-2, the J call TRBJ1-2; D is possibly TRBD1 (5 bases). Germline CDR1 and CDR2: SGHAT and FQNNGV. CDR3 length: 12 amino acids. The V gene lost 2 bases and the J gene lost 7 bases, with 8 bases spanning the gap.

The chain couples TRBV19 to TRBJ2-3; TRBD1 matches at 8 bases. The ends lost 6 bases at V and 10 bases at J; junction bases unmatched: 6. This CDR3 is 12 amino acids long. Germline V gene data show CDR1 as LNHDA and CDR2 as SQIVND (reference sequence). DNA of the CDR3: TGTGCCAGTAGGACAGGGGATGTTGCGCAGTATTTT. Protein product: CASRTGDVAQYF.

By share of the sample, this clonotype is medium-sized. This rearrangement joins TRBV10-3 to TRBJ2-3; 7 nucleotides match TRBD2. Germline loops: CDR1 ENHRY, CDR2 SYGVKD. The V gene end was trimmed by 6 bases and the J gene end by 6 bases; junction bases not matched to a gene: 6. This CDR3 spans 13 amino acids. The CDR3 loop reads CAIRPGGRDTQYF. CDR3 DNA: TGTGCCATCAGGCCGGGGGGACGGGATACGCAGTATTTT.

This clonotype was counted only a few times. This chain uses TRBV11-2 with TRBJ2-3, with a possible D match to TRBD2 (6 bases). Per germline, CDR1 SGHAT and CDR2 FQNNGV. The CDR3 runs 16 residues. V gave up 0 bases and J gave up 0 bases, with 10 bases separating them. CDR3 nucleotide sequence: TGTGCCAGCAGCTTAGATCCCCGGGGGAGCACAGATACGCAGTATTTT. Translating gives CASSLDPRGSTDTQYF.

This clonotype is deemed medium-sized. The chain combines TRBV7-2 with TRBJ1-1, with D perhaps matching TRBD1 (6 bases). This CDR3 is built from 14 residues. Germline lookup yields CDR1 SGHTA and CDR2 FQGNSA. The V gene lost 5 bases and the J gene lost 11 bases, with 21 bases spanning the gap. The CDR3 coding sequence is TGTGCCAGCAGCGCGACGCAGGGGTGGGTAGACGCTTTCTTT. This sequence encodes CASSATQGWVDAFF. The variable domain in full, completed from reference TRBV7-2 and TRBJ1-1, reads GAGVSQSPSNKVTEKGKDVELRCDPISGHTALYWYRQSLGQGLEFLIYFQGNSAPDKSGLPSDRFSAERTGGSVSTLTIQRTQQEDSAVYLCASSATQGWVDAFFGQGTRLTVV.

This clonotype showed up just a few times. This chain joins TRBV7-8 and TRBJ1-4; 10 positions match TRBD1. CDR3 size: 14 residues. CDR1 is SGHVS, CDR2 FQNEAQ, per germline. Germline trimming cut 2 bases from V and 7 bases from J; bases unmatched to any gene: 1. CDR3 coding DNA: TGTGCCAGCAGCTTAAGACAGGGGGCTGAAAAACTGTTTTTT. Protein product: CASSLRQGAEKLFF.

The chain links TRBV28 to TRBJ1-6, with 9 bases matching TRBD1. CDR1 and CDR2 (germline): MDHEN, SYDVKM. V gave up 6 bases and J gave up 9 bases; unmatched junction bases: 12. This CDR3 has 16 residues. The CDR3 sequence: CASSWVDRGLASPLHF. The CDR3 nucleotides are TGTGCCAGCAGCTGGGTGGACAGGGGCCTCGCTTCACCCCTCCACTTT. The whole variable domain, remainder taken from reference TRBV28 and TRBJ1-6, is DVKVTQSSRYLVKRTGEKVFLECVQDMDHENMFWYRQDPGLGLRLIYFSYDVKMKEKGDIPEGYSVSREKKERFSLILESASTNQTSMYLCASSWVDRGLASPLHFGNGTRLTVT.

The chain employs TRBV6-1 and TRBJ1-2; TRBD1 matches 11 bases. V gave up 6 bases and J gave up 7 bases; unmatched junction bases: 7. CDR1 is MNHNS and CDR2 is SASEGT in the germline V gene. The CDR3 is 14 residues long. CDR3 DNA: TGTGCCAGCAGGCCAGCCGGGACAGGGGGTGGCTACACCTTC. It translates to CASRPAGTGGGYTF.

The rearrangement uses TRBV29-1 and TRBJ1-6; D ambiguous. Germline values: CDR1 SQVTM, CDR2 ANQGSEA. The CDR3 is 16 amino acids. Trimming left V 3 bases short and J 3 bases short, with 15 bases between. CDR3 sequence (DNA): TGCAGCGTTGATAGGTCTCCAAGCTTCTATAATTCACCCCTCCACTTT. Translated: CSVDRSPSFYNSPLHF.

This clonotype was found a few times. This sequence joins TRBV20-1 and TRBJ1-1, with no clear D. Trimming shortened V by 3 bases and J by 0 bases, and 11 bases separated the two germline ends. This CDR3 is built from 14 residues. Germline V lookup: CDR1 DFQATT, CDR2 SNEGSKA (reference sequence). For the CDR3, the DNA is TGCAGTGCTAGTCCAAAGCACTTGAACACTGAAGCTTTCTTT. This sequence encodes CSASPKHLNTEAFF.

The V call is TRBV12-3 or TRBV12-4, the J call TRBJ1-2; possibly TRBD1 for D (5 bases). The CDR3 runs to 14 residues. V lost 10 bases and J lost 3, with 18 bases in between. This CDR3 is CANTLGTVDYGYTF. In nucleotides, the CDR3 is TGTGCCAACACTCTGGGGACGGTGGACTATGGCTACACCTTC.

The rearrangement links TRBV5-1 to TRBJ2-2; 15 nucleotides agree with TRBD2. The germline V gene encodes CDR1 SGHRS and CDR2 YFSETQ. The CDR3 is made up of 17 amino acids. V shed 4 bases, J shed 4 bases, and the junction held 5 bases outside the gene matches. CDR3 sequence (DNA): TGCGCCAGCAGCCTTGGACTAGCGGGGGGGTTCACCGGGGAGCTGTTTTTT. This sequence encodes CASSLGLAGGFTGELFF.

This clonotype was seen only a few times. The chain has TRBV6-1 and TRBJ2-7; 7 bases map to TRBD1. V gave up 5 bases and J gave up 0 bases; unmatched junction bases: 7. From germline, CDR1 is MNHNS and CDR2 SASEGT. This CDR3 comprises 15 residues. CDR3 in amino acids: CASSPTGQHSYEQYF. The CDR3 DNA follows: TGTGCCAGCAGTCCGACGGGACAGCACTCCTACGAGCAGTACTTC.

The chain carries TRBV24-1 and TRBJ1-2; the D is unclear. The germline CDR1 and CDR2 sequences are KGHDR and SFDVKD. CDR3 length: 11 amino acids. Between the trimmed V and J ends, which lost 1 base and 7 bases, there was a span of 3 bases. The CDR3 loop reads CATSDLSGYTF. The CDR3 coding sequence is TGTGCCACCAGTGATTTAAGTGGCTACACCTTC.

The table lists this clonotype with a few counts. The chain joins TRBV7-2 to TRBJ1-1; D is undetermined. Germline V CDR1 and CDR2: SGHTA, FQGNSA. CDR3 length: 14 residues. Trimming removed 0 bases at V and 4 bases at J, with 9 bases between. The chain's CDR3 is CASSLAGYGTEAFF. The DNA of the CDR3 is TGTGCCAGCAGCTTAGCAGGATACGGCACTGAAGCTTTCTTT.

This clonotype was detected a few times. The rearrangement uses TRBV6-1 and TRBJ1-6, with D unclear. Germline V gives CDR1 MNHNS, CDR2 SASEGT. Deletions cut 8 bases from V and 5 bases from J, with 19 bases between. The CDR3 runs to 16 residues. For the CDR3, the DNA is TGTGCCAGCTCCGGTGATCCGGGAAGGGATAATTCACCCCTCCACTTT. It yields the protein CASSGDPGRDNSPLHF.

This clonotype was observed a few times. V gene TRBV2 combines with J gene TRBJ2-5, with D perhaps matching TRBD1 (6 bases). CDR3 length: 14 residues. Germline V gene data show CDR1 as SNHLY and CDR2 as FYNNEI. V lost 6 bases and J lost 4, with 15 bases in between. As DNA, the CDR3 is TGTGCCAGCAGGGGGACATTTTTGCTAGAGACCCAGTACTTC. Protein sequence: CASRGTFLLETQYF.

This clonotype showed up just a few times. The V and J genes are TRBV7-9 and TRBJ2-5; 10 bases fit TRBD2. The V segment lost 6 bases and the J segment 5 bases; nucleotides outside the gene matches: 12. The germline CDR1 and CDR2 sequences are SEHNR and FQNEAQ (reference sequence). The CDR3 is 16 amino acids. The CDR3 DNA reads TGTGCCAGCAGGACCCCAGGGCTAGCGGGGGTGGAGACCCAGTACTTC. Translation: CASRTPGLAGVETQYF. Supplemented by reference TRBV7-9 and TRBJ2-5, the full variable domain reads DTGVSQNPRHKITKRGQNVTFRCDPISEHNRLYWYRQTLGQGPEFLTYFQNEAQLEKSRLLSDRFSAERPKGSFSTLEIQRTEQGDSAMYLCASRTPGLAGVETQYFGPGTRLLVL.

CDR3 coding DNA: TGTGCCACCAGTGAGAGCGGGCTTAGAACAGATACGCAGTATTTT. It yields the protein CATSESGLRTDTQYF. The rearrangement uses TRBV24-1 and TRBJ2-3, with TRBD2 as a possible D gene (6 bases). Trimming stripped 4 bases from V and 3 bases from J, with 13 bases between. The CDR3 extends over 15 amino acids. Germline V gene lookup returns CDR1 KGHDR and CDR2 SFDVKD.